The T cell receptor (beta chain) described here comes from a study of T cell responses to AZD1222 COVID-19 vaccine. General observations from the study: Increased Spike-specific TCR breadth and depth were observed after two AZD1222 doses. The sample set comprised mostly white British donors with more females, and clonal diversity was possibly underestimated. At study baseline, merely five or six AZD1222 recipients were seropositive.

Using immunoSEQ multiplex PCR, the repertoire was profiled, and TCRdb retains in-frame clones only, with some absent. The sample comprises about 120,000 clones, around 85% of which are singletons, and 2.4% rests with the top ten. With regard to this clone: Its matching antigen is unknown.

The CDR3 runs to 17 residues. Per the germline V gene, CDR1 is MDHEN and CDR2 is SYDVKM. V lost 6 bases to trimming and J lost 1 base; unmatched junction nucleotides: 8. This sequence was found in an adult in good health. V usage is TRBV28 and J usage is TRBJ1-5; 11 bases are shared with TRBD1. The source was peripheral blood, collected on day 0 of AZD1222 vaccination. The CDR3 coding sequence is TGTGCCAGCAGCAACGATGGACAGGGGGCAAGCAATCAGCCCCAGCATTTT. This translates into CASSNDGQGASNQPQHF.